Listed below are T cell receptor beta chains from one sample, sequenced in a study of early T cells in non-severe SARS-CoV-2 infection. TCRdb analysed the 5' RACE reads with MiXCR anew, one entry per CDR3 protein. Among tens of thousands of distinct CDR3 sequences listed, approximately 6.2% were seen once. Sequenced material: whole blood. These receptors originate from an adult who was a healthcare worker with PCR-confirmed SARS-CoV-2 infection or an uninfected control (not recorded which). The CDR3 runs from the conserved cysteine through the conserved F or W. D genes are given only for firm matches. Rows may omit the clone size; those that give it use once, few, many or a size class.

TRBV6-2/TRBV6-3,TRBJ2-7,NA,many,TGTGCCAGCAGTCCCCGTCGGGCGGGAGAGCAGTACTTC,CASSPRRAGEQYF
TRBV20-1,TRBJ2-5,TRBD1,many,TGCAGTGCTGGACAGGCACAACCAGAGACCCAGTACTTC,CSAGQAQPETQYF
TRBV12-3/TRBV12-4,TRBJ1-1,NA,NA,TGTGCCAGCAATCCCTCTGGGGGGGCTGAAGCTTTCTTT,CASNPSGGAEAFF
TRBV6-2/TRBV6-3,TRBJ2-7,TRBD2,many,TGTGCCAGCAGTCCTCATAGCGGGGGGAAATACGAGCAGTACTTC,CASSPHSGGKYEQYF
TRBV29-1,TRBJ2-3,NA,few,TGCAGCGTTGTGCGGGCGAGCACAGATACGCAGTATTTT,CSVVRASTDTQYF
TRBV7-9,TRBJ1-3,TRBD1,few,TGTGCCAGCAGCTGGGACAGCTCTGGAAACACCATATATTTT,CASSWDSSGNTIYF
TRBV6-5,TRBJ2-6,NA,NA,TGTGCCAGCAGTTACGCCGGGATAGCTGGGGCCAACGTCCTGACTTTC,CASSYAGIAGANVLTF
TRBV20-1,TRBJ2-7,TRBD1,few,TGCAGTGCCAGGACAGGGGTCTACGAGCAGTACTTC,CSARTGVYEQYF
TRBV20-1,TRBJ2-7,TRBD1,many,TGCAGTGCTAAAGGGGGCCCATCCTACGAGCAGTACTTC,CSAKGGPSYEQYF
TRBV24-1,TRBJ2-3,TRBD2,many,TGTGCCACCAGGGGACTAGCGGGCGACGATACGCAGTATTTT,CATRGLAGDDTQYF
TRBV7-2,TRBJ2-7,NA,many,TGTGCCAGCAGCTTTGGGCTTCTAGAGCAGTACTTC,CASSFGLLEQYF
TRBV12-3/TRBV12-4,TRBJ2-7,NA,few,TGTGCCAGCAGTAAGGGGCCTGACGAGCAGTACTTC,CASSKGPDEQYF
TRBV5-5,TRBJ1-5,NA,few,TGTGCCAGCAGCCTGGACGGAAGGAATAGCAATCAGCCCCAGCATTTT,CASSLDGRNSNQPQHF
TRBV2,TRBJ1-5,NA,few,TGTGCCAGCAGTCCGGACCTGGGGCAGCCCCAGCATTTT,CASSPDLGQPQHF
TRBV4-3,TRBJ1-6,NA,many,TGCGCCAGCAGCCAAGAGGGACCTAGTTCCAGCTCCTATAATTCACCCCTCCACTTT,CASSQEGPSSSSYNSPLHF
TRBV4-3,TRBJ1-1,NA,many,TGCGCCAGCAGCCAAGCCCCATGGGACGCAGGAATTGAAGCTTTCTTT,CASSQAPWDAGIEAFF
TRBV12-3/TRBV12-4,TRBJ2-5,TRBD2,many,TGTGCCAGCAGTTTAAGTACAGCGGGGCGGCGGGAGACCCAGTACTTC,CASSLSTAGRRETQYF
TRBV28,TRBJ2-7,NA,few,TGTGCCAGCAGTATCTTCTACGAGCAGTACTTC,CASSIFYEQYF
TRBV12-3/TRBV12-4,TRBJ2-1,TRBD2,many,TGTGCCAGCAGTTTAGATCCGATGTCAGCGGGGGGGCAGGGTGAGCAGTTCTTC,CASSLDPMSAGGQGEQFF
TRBV11-2,TRBJ1-2,NA,few,TGTGCCAGCACAGTTGGCTTGGCTGGTCGAATATCGGGAGGCTACACCTTC,CASTVGLAGRISGGYTF
TRBV14,TRBJ2-1,NA,NA,TGTGCCAGCAGCCAACCATCGGGGCGGGGCGGCGATGAGCAGTTCTTC,CASSQPSGRGGDEQFF
TRBV20-1,TRBJ1-5,TRBD1,many,TGCAGTGCTAGAGGGGACAGTAATGAGCCCCAGCATTTT,CSARGDSNEPQHF
TRBV7-8,TRBJ1-2,NA,few,TGTGCCAGCAGCCCGATTCAGGACCCCTATGGCTACACCTTC,CASSPIQDPYGYTF
TRBV15,TRBJ2-2,TRBD1,NA,TGTGCCACCAGCGAGGGACAGGGGGTTGACGGGGAGCTGTTTTTT,CATSEGQGVDGELFF
TRBV10-3,TRBJ1-2,NA,many,TGTGCCATCAGTGAGGACAATCCCCGTGGAGCTAACTATGGCTACACCTTC,CAISEDNPRGANYGYTF
TRBV28,TRBJ1-3,NA,NA,TGTGCCAGCAGCCGACCCTGGGGCTCTGGAAACACCATATATTTT,CASSRPWGSGNTIYF
TRBV20-1,TRBJ1-2,NA,many,TGCAGTGCGACTAGAGGTCAATATGGCTACACCTTC,CSATRGQYGYTF
TRBV9,TRBJ1-1,TRBD1,many,TGTGCCAGCAGCTTCATAAGTACAGGGGACACTGAAGCTTTCTTT,CASSFISTGDTEAFF
TRBV6-2/TRBV6-3,TRBJ2-2,TRBD2,few,TGTGCCAGCAGTGCCGGGACTACAAACACCGGGGAGCTGTTTTTT,CASSAGTTNTGELFF
TRBV20-1,TRBJ1-6,TRBD1,many,TGCAGTGCTCGCCACAGGGGACGGGGGGACTCACCCCTCCACTTT,CSARHRGRGDSPLHF
TRBV7-8,TRBJ1-4,NA,many,TGTGCCAGCAGCTCTAACCGAGCAACTAATGAAAAACTGTTTTTT,CASSSNRATNEKLFF
TRBV7-9,TRBJ1-1,NA,many,TGTGCCAGCAGGAGGACAGACACTGAAGCTTTCTTT,CASRRTDTEAFF
TRBV6-2/TRBV6-3,TRBJ2-1,TRBD1,few,TGTGCCAGCAGTTGGACAGGGTCCTACAATGAGCAGTTCTTC,CASSWTGSYNEQFF
TRBV7-2,TRBJ1-5,TRBD1,few,TGTGCCAGCAGCTTAGGACAGGGGGGAGGTCAGCCCCAGCATTTT,CASSLGQGGGQPQHF
TRBV7-9,TRBJ2-5,TRBD1,many,TGTGCCAGCAGCTTAGGAGGGACAGTCCAAGAGACCCAGTACTTC,CASSLGGTVQETQYF
TRBV30,TRBJ2-7,NA,many,TGTGCCTGGAGTGTATTAGGGTACGAGCAGTACTTC,CAWSVLGYEQYF
TRBV30,TRBJ1-6,TRBD1,many,TGTGCCTGGAGTGTACAGGGGGCTTCTTCACCCCTCCACTTT,CAWSVQGASSPLHF
TRBV5-1,TRBJ1-4,NA,many,TGCGCCAGCAGCCCAGTAGGACCGGAGGGGGAAAAACTGTTTTTT,CASSPVGPEGEKLFF
TRBV4-1,TRBJ2-1,NA,many,TGCGCCAGCAGCCAAGATTTGTCGATCAATGAGCAGTTCTTC,CASSQDLSINEQFF
TRBV20-1,TRBJ2-1,TRBD2,NA,TGCAGTGCCCCCTCCCCCAGCGGGGGGGCCAGAAATGAGCAGTTCTTC,CSAPSPSGGARNEQFF
TRBV6-2/TRBV6-3,TRBJ2-2,TRBD1,NA,TGTGCCAGCAGTCTCTACAGGGGTCCCCCAACGGTCGGGGAGCTGTTTTTT,CASSLYRGPPTVGELFF
TRBV3-1,TRBJ2-2,TRBD1,many,TGTGCCAGCAGCCAACAACAGGGGGTGTTGGCCGGGGAGCTGTTTTTT,CASSQQQGVLAGELFF
TRBV5-1,TRBJ2-1,NA,many,TGCGCCAGCAGCTTGGAGAATCTTGACAATGAGCAGTTCTTC,CASSLENLDNEQFF